Listed here is a single T cell receptor beta chain. The data are from a study of blood T cell repertoires in COVID-19. TCRdb keeps only in-frame clones here, not all; method: immunoSEQ multiplex PCR. The sample shows about 54,000 clones, more than 70% of them seen only once. Germline-derived CDR1 and CDR2 are MGHDK and SYGVNS. CDR3 length equals 14 residues. Trimming pared 0 bases from V and 2 bases from J, leaving 7 bases between. The chain uses TRBV25-1 and TRBJ1-2; D is ambiguous. This TCR was sampled from a man aged 60-69 years with active COVID-19. Sequenced input: peripheral blood. The CDR3 reads CASSEYGFNYGYTF. The CDR3 DNA follows: TGTGCCAGCAGTGAATATGGCTTCAACTATGGCTACACCTTC.